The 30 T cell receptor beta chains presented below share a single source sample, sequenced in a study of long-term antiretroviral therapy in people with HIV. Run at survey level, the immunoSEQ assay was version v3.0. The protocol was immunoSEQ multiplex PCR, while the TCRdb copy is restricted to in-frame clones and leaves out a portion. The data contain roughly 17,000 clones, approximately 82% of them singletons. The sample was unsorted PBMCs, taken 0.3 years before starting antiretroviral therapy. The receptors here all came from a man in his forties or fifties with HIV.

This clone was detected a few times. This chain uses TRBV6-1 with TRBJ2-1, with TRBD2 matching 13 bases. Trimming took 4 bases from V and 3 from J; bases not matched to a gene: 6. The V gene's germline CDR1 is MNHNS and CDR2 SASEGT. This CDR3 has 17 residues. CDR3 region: CASSGTSGSGFYNEQFF. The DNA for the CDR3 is TGTGCCAGCAGTGGGACTAGCGGGAGTGGGTTCTACAATGAGCAGTTCTTC.

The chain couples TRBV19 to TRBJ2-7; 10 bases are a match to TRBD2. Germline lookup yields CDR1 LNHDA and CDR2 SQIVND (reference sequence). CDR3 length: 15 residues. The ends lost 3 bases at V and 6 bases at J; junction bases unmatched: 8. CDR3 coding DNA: TGTGCCAGTAGTATCGACCGATTAGCGGGGGGCGAGCAGTACTTC. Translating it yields CASSIDRLAGGEQYF.

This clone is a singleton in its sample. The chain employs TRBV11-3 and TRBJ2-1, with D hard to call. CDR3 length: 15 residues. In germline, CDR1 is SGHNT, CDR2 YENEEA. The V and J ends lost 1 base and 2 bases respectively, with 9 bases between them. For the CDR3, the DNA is TGTGCCAGCAGCTTAGTGGCGGCTACCTACAATGAGCAGTTCTTC. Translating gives CASSLVAATYNEQFF.

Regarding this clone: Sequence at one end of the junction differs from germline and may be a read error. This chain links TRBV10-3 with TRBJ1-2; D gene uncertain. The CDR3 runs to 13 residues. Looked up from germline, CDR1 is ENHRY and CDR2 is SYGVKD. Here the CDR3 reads CASSGRARYGYTF. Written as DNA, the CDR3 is TGTGCCAGCAGTGGAAGGGCTAGGTATGGCTACACCTTC.

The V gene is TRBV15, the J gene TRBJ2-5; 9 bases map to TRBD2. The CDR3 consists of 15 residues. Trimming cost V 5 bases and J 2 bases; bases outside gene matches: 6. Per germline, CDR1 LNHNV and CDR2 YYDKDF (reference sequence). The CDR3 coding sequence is TGTGCCACCAGCTCAGAGCGGGGGGAACAAGAGACCCAGTACTTC. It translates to CATSSERGEQETQYF. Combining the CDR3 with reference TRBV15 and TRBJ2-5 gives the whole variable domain DAMVIQNPRYQVTQFGKPVTLSCSQTLNHNVMYWYQQKSSQAPKLLFHYYDKDFNNEADTPDNFQSRRPNTSFCFLDIRSPGLGDTAMYLCATSSERGEQETQYFGPGTRLLVL.

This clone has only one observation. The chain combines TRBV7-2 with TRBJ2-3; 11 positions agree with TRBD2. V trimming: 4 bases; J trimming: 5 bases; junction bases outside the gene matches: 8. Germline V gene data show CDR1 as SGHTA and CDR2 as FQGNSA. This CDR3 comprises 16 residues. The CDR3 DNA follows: TGTGCCAGCAGCTCCCGACTAGCGGGAACGATAGATACGCAGTATTTT. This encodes CASSSRLAGTIDTQYF.

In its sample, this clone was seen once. In DNA, the CDR3 is TGCGCCAGCAGCCAAGATGGGTCCCTAGCGGGTTCCAATGAGCAGTTCTTC. Its protein is CASSQDGSLAGSNEQFF. The chain employs TRBV4-3 and TRBJ2-1; 8 bases line up with TRBD2. This CDR3 comprises 17 residues. The V gene end was trimmed by 0 bases and the J gene end by 6 bases; junction bases not matched to a gene: 10. Germline assignment: CDR1 LGHNA and CDR2 YSLEER.

Written as DNA, the CDR3 is TGCGCCAGCAGCCAAGCCGACGGATATACCTACGAGCAGTACTTC. Amino acids: CASSQADGYTYEQYF. The chain links TRBV4-1 to TRBJ2-7; D gene ambiguous. The V gene lost 1 base and the J gene lost 2 bases, with 12 bases spanning the gap. CDR3 length equals 15 residues. Per germline, CDR1 MGHRA and CDR2 YSYEKL.

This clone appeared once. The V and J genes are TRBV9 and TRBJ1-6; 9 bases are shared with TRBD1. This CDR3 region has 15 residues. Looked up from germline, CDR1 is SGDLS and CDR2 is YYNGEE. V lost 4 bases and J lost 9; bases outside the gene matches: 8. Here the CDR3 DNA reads TGTGCCAGCAGCTTCGACCGGGACAGGGCTTCACCCCTCCACTTT. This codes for CASSFDRDRASPLHF. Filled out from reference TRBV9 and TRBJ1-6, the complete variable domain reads DSGVTQTPKHLITATGQRVTLRCSPRSGDLSVYWYQQSLDQGLQFLIQYYNGEERAKGNILERFSAQQFPDLHSELNLSSLELGDSALYFCASSFDRDRASPLHFGNGTRLTVT.

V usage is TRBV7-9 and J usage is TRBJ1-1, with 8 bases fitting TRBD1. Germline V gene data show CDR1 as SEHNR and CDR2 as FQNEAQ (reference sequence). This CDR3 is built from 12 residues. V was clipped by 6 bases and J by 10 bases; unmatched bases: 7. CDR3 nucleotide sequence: TGTGCCAGCAGTTATCAGGGGGCCGGAGCTTTCTTT. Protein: CASSYQGAGAFF.

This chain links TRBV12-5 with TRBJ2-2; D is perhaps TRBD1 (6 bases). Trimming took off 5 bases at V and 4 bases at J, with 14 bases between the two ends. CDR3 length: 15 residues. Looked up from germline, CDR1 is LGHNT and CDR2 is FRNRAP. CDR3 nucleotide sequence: TGTGCTAGTGGTGACCGGGACACTTCCACCGGGGAGCTGTTTTTT. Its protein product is CASGDRDTSTGELFF. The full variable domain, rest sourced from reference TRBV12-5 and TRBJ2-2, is DARVTQTPRHKVTEMGQEVTMRCQPILGHNTVFWYRQTMMQGLELLAYFRNRAPLDDSGMPKDRFSAEMPDATLATLKIQPSEPRDSAVYFCASGDRDTSTGELFFGEGSRLTVL.

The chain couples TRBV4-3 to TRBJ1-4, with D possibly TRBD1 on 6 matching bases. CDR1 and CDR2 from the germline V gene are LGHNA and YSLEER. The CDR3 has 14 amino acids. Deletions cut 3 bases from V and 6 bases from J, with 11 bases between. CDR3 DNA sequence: TGCGCCAGCAGCCAGGGGGGGGCGGATGAAAAACTGTTTTTT. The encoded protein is CASSQGGADEKLFF.

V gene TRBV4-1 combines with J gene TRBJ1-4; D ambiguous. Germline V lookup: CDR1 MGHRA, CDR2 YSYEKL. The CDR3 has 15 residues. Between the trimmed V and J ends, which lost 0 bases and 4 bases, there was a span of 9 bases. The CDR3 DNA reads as TGCGCCAGCAGCCAAGAGGGCCCGGGTAATGAAAAACTGTTTTTT. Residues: CASSQEGPGNEKLFF.

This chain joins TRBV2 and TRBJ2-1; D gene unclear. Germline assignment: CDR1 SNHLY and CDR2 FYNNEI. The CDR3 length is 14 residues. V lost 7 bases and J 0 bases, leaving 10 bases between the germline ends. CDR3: CASMDGDSYNEQFF. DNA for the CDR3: TGTGCCAGCATGGACGGCGACTCCTACAATGAGCAGTTCTTC.

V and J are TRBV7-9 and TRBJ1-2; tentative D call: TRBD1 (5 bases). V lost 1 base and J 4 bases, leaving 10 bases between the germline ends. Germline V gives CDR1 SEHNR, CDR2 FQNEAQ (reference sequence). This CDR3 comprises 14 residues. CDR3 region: CASSLGYGGYGYTF. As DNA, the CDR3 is TGTGCCAGCAGCTTAGGATACGGGGGCTATGGCTACACCTTC.

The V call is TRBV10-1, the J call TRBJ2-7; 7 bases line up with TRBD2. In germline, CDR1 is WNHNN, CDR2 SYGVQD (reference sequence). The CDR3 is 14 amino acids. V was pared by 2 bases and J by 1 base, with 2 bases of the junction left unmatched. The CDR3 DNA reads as TGCGCCAGCAGTGAGCTAGCGGAATCCTACGAGCAGTACTTC. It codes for CASSELAESYEQYF.

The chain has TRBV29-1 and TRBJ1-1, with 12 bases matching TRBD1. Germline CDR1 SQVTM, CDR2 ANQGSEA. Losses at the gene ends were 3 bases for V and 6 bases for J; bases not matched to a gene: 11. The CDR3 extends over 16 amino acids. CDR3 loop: CSVDSLGQGARAEAFF. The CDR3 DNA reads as TGCAGCGTTGATTCTTTGGGACAGGGGGCTAGGGCTGAAGCTTTCTTT.

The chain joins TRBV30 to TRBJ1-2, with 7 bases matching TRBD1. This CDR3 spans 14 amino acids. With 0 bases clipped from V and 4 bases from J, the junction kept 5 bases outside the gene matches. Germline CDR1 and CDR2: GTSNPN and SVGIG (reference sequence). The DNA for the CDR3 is TGTGCCTGGAGTGTGACAGGGACACTCTATGGCTACACCTTC. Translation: CAWSVTGTLYGYTF.

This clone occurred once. The CDR3 region has the DNA TGTGCCTGGGGGGGACAGTTTAATTCACCCCTCCACTTT. Its translation is CAWGGQFNSPLHF. The chain couples TRBV30 to TRBJ1-6; 7 bases agree with TRBD1. Unmatched junction bases numbered 4, after V lost 5 bases and J lost 6 bases. Per germline, CDR1 GTSNPN and CDR2 SVGIG (reference sequence). The CDR3 has 13 residues. Drawing the rest from reference TRBV30 and TRBJ1-6, the complete variable domain is SQTIHQWPATLVQPVGSPLSLECTVEGTSNPNLYWYRQAAGRGLQLLFYSVGIGQISSEVPQNLSASRPQDRQFILSSKKLLLSDSGFYLCAWGGQFNSPLHFGNGTRLTVT.

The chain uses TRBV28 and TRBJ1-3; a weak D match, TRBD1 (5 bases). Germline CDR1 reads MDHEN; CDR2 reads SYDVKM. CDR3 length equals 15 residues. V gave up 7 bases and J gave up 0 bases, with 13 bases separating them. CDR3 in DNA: TGTGCCAGCATGGGGGTTCCGAGCTCTGGAAACACCATATATTTT. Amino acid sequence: CASMGVPSSGNTIYF.

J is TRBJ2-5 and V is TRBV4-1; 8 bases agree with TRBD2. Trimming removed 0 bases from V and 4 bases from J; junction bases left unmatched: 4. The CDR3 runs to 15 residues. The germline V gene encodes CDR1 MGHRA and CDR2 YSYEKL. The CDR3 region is CASSQEEAGGETQYF. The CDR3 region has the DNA TGCGCCAGCAGCCAAGAGGAGGCGGGGGGAGAGACCCAGTACTTC.

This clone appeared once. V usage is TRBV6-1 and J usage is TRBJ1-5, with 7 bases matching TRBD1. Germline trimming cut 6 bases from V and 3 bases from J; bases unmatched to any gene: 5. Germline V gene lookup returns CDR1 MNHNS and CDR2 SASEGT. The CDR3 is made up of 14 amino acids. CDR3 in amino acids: CASRETGDNQPQHF. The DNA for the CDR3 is TGTGCCAGCAGGGAAACAGGGGACAATCAGCCCCAGCATTTT.

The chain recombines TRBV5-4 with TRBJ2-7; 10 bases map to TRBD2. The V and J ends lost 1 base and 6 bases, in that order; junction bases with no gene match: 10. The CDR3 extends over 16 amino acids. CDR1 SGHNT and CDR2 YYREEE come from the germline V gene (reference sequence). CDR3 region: CASSLIAGGPPGEQYF. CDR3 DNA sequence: TGTGCCAGCAGCTTGATAGCGGGGGGCCCACCAGGCGAGCAGTACTTC.

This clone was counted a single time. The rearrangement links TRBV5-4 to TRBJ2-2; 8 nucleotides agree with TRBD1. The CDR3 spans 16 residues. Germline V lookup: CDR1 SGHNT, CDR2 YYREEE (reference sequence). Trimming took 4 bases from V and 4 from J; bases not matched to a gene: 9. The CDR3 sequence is CASSQRAGGPTGELFF. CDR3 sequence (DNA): TGTGCCAGCAGCCAGAGGGCAGGGGGCCCCACCGGGGAGCTGTTTTTT.

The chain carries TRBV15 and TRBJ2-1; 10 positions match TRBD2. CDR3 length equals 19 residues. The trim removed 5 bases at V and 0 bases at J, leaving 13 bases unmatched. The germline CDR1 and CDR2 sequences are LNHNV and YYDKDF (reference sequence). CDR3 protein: CATSGVWGSGRTSYNEQFF. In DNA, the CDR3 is TGTGCCACCAGCGGAGTCTGGGGTAGCGGGAGGACCTCCTACAATGAGCAGTTCTTC.

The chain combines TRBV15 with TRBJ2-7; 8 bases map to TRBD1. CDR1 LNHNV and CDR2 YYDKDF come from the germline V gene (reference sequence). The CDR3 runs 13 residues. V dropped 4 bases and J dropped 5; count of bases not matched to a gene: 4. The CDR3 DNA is TGTGCCACCAGCAATTGGGACAGGCACGAGCAGTACTTC. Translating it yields CATSNWDRHEQYF.

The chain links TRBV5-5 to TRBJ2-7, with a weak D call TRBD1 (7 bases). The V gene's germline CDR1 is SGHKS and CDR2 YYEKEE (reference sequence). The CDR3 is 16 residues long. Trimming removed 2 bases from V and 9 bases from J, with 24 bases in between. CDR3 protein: CASSLRGTVDLVGQYF. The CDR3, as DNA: TGTGCCAGCAGCTTACGCGGGACAGTCGACCTCGTCGGGCAGTACTTC.

CDR3 sequence: CASSELWGGEQPQHF. In DNA, the CDR3 is TGTGCCAGCAGTGAACTGTGGGGGGGCGAACAGCCCCAGCATTTT. J is TRBJ1-5 and V is TRBV6-1, with D possibly TRBD1 on 6 matching bases. This CDR3 is 15 amino acids long. The germline V and J ends were trimmed by 2 bases and 7 bases, with 15 bases remaining between them. The V gene's germline CDR1 is MNHNS and CDR2 SASEGT.

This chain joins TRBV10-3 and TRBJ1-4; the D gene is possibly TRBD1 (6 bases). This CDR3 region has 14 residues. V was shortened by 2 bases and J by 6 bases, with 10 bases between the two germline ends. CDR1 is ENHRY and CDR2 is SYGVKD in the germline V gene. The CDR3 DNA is TGTGCCATCAGTGAGACAGGGTTGTATGAAAAACTGTTTTTT. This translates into CAISETGLYEKLFF.

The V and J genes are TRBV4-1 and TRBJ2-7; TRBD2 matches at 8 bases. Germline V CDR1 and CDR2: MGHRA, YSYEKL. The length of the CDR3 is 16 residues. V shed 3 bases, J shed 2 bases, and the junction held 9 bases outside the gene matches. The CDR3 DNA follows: TGCGCCAGCAGCCAGGCGTGGCGGGGGGTAACCTACGAGCAGTACTTC. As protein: CASSQAWRGVTYEQYF.